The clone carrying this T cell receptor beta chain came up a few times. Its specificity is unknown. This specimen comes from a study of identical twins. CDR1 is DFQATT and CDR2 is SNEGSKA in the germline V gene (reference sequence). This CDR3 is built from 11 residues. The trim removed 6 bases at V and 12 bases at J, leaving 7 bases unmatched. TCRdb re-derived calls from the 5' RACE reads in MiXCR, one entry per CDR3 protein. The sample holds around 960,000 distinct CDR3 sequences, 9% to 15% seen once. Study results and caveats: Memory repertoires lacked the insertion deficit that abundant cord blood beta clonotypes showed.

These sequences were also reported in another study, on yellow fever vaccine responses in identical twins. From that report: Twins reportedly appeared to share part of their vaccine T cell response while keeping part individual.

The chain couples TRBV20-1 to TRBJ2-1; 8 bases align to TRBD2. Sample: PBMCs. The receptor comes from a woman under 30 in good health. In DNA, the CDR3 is TGCAGTGCCACACCGGGGGGGGGGCAGTTCTTC. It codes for CSATPGGGQFF.